The source of this T cell receptor beta chain is a study of shared clonotypes between healthy human individuals. Findings and limits, study-wide: Sorted-subset samples were not fully sequenced, rarefaction indicated.

Authors' analysis steps: As immunoSEQ supplied junction-only sequences (without quality scores), filtering differed. The table came from immunoSEQ multiplex PCR; TCRdb's copy has only in-frame clones and leaves some out. V, J and clone size reflect that table, while D and trimming were determined from the DNA. The sample contains a few hundred thousand clones, under 80% of which appear only once. The CDR3 consists of 15 residues. Trimming took 4 bases from V and 3 from J; bases not matched to a gene: 9. Germline V gene sequence: CDR1 SGHRS, CDR2 YFSETQ. Of note for this clone: Its antigen is not known.

From CD4+ cells came CD45RA+ naive and CD45RA-negative memory subsets. The specimen was memory CD4+ T cells sorted from blood. The subset denotes: CD45RA-negative fraction. The chain uses TRBV5-1 and TRBJ2-7, with TRBD1 matching over 8 bases. The clonotype comes from a man aged 30 to 39 in good health. CDR3 sequence (DNA): TGCGCCAGCAGCCCAACGCCGGGACAGGTCTACGAGCAGTACTTC. It specifies CASSPTPGQVYEQYF.